The 10 T cell receptor beta chains below all came from one sample that was sequenced in a study of blood T cell repertoires in COVID-19. Repertoires were generated with immunoSEQ multiplex PCR, while TCRdb's copy carries only in-frame clones and drops some. The table includes 80,000 to 100,000 clones, approximately 82% detected once. Sequenced material: peripheral blood. These receptors all come from a man between 70 and 80 years old with active or convalescent COVID-19.

Comment on this clone: This sample also contains other DNA sequences that code for the same CDR3. The rearrangement joins TRBV18 to TRBJ1-1; 8 nucleotides align to TRBD1. With V trimmed by 3 bases and J by 3 bases, 0 bases remained unmatched. Germline CDR1 reads KGHSH; CDR2 reads LQKENI. This CDR3 spans 13 amino acids. Written as DNA, the CDR3 is TGTGCCAGCTCACCGGACAGGGACACTGAAGCTTTCTTT. Its protein product is CASSPDRDTEAFF.

This sequence joins TRBV30 and TRBJ1-5, with TRBD1 identical over 9 bases. This CDR3 comprises 15 residues. The germline V gene encodes CDR1 GTSNPN and CDR2 SVGIG (reference sequence). The V and J ends lost 4 bases and 3 bases, in that order; junction bases with no gene match: 7. CDR3 bases: TGTGCCTGGACTGAACAGGGGGCGGACAATCAGCCCCAGCATTTT. Protein sequence: CAWTEQGADNQPQHF.

The rearrangement links TRBV14 to TRBJ2-5, with D possibly TRBD1 on 6 matching bases. The V end was cut by 2 bases, the J end by 7 bases, with 17 bases between. CDR3 length: 15 amino acids. Germline V gene lookup returns CDR1 SGHDN and CDR2 FVKESK. The CDR3 nucleotides read TGTGCCAGCAGCCAACCTGGGACAACTTGGGCGACCCAGTACTTC. The encoded protein is CASSQPGTTWATQYF.

V and J are TRBV25-1 and TRBJ2-3; 13 bases agree with TRBD2. J lost 14 bases, V lost 6 bases, and 11 bases had no gene match. This CDR3 comprises 14 residues. Germline lookup yields CDR1 MGHDK and CDR2 SYGVNS. CDR3 protein: CASRTSGGGRFVYF. The DNA for the CDR3 is TGTGCCAGCAGAACTAGCGGGGGGGGCCGTTTTGTGTATTTT.

This clone was observed once. The chain links TRBV3-1 (or the pseudogene TRBV3-2) to TRBJ1-3; D uncertain. From germline, CDR1 is LGHDT and CDR2 YNNKEL (reference sequence). This CDR3 has 15 amino acids. The V end lost 5 bases, the J end lost 4 bases, and 15 bases lay between the germline ends. CDR3 DNA sequence: TGTGCCAGCAGCGCCTCAGCGGGCCCGGGAAACACCATATATTTT. This encodes CASSASAGPGNTIYF.

This clone was found once. The chain joins TRBV27 to TRBJ2-1, with 8 positions matching TRBD1. V dropped 2 bases and J dropped 11; count of bases not matched to a gene: 8. The germline V gene has CDR1 MNHEY and CDR2 SMNVEV (reference sequence). This CDR3 has 14 amino acids. This CDR3 is CASSLQAGGYQQFF. The CDR3 bases are TGTGCCAGCAGTTTACAGGCAGGGGGCTATCAGCAGTTCTTC.

The V gene is TRBV4-1, the J gene TRBJ1-2, with 7 nucleotides matching TRBD1. V was clipped by 1 base and J by 7 bases; unmatched bases: 3. The CDR3 spans 13 residues. CDR1 is MGHRA and CDR2 is YSYEKL in the germline V gene. CDR3 loop: CASSQGRGLGYTF. CDR3 nucleotide sequence: TGCGCCAGCAGCCAAGGAAGGGGGCTTGGCTACACCTTC.

This chain joins TRBV7-9 and TRBJ2-2; D is ambiguous. This CDR3 is built from 15 residues. Deletions cut 5 bases from V and 2 bases from J, with 12 bases between. The V gene's germline CDR1 is SEHNR and CDR2 FQNEAQ (reference sequence). CDR3 DNA sequence: TGTGCCAGCAGCCCTTCCCCTACTAACACCGGGGAGCTGTTTTTT. Residues: CASSPSPTNTGELFF.

For this clone: The junction departs from the called germline gene at one end, perhaps through a read error. The chain couples TRBV19 to TRBJ2-7, with 12 bases identical to TRBD1. Germline V gene sequence: CDR1 LNHDA, CDR2 SQIVND (reference sequence). The CDR3 runs 15 residues. DNA of the CDR3: TGTGCCAGTAGCATAGCCGGGACAGGGGGCAACGAGCAGTACTTC. Its protein product is CASSIAGTGGNEQYF.

The chain has TRBV12-3 or TRBV12-4 and TRBJ1-1, with D unclear. The CDR3 runs 13 residues. The V gene lost 10 bases and the J gene lost 1 base, with 13 bases spanning the gap. CDR3 sequence (DNA): TGTGCCATAGGGAGGGAGGCGAACACTGAAGCTTTCTTT. This codes for CAIGREANTEAFF.